This TCR beta chain is drawn from a study of beta chain features in type 1 diabetes. Study-wide results and limits: Sequencing from cDNA could over-represent high-TCR-expressing cells. TCRB CDR3s were moderately but significantly shorter in Type 1 diabetes patients in all four CD4+ subsets.

As for this clone: Its antigen is not identified.

Cell sorting via CD45RO/CCR7/CD25/CD127/CD95/CD27 was performed to obtain CD4+ naive, central memory, regulatory and stem cell-like memory cells. Expressed TCRB transcripts were sequenced after all isolated RNA was converted to cDNA. Assay used: immunoSEQ multiplex PCR; TCRdb lists only in-frame clones, some missing. The sample records nearly 700,000 clones, roughly 13% being singletons. The CDR3 covers 13 residues. Trimming removed 6 bases from V and 7 bases from J; junction bases left unmatched: 8. Germline V lookup: CDR1 SQVTM, CDR2 ANQGSEA. The sequencing sample was made of naive CD4+ T cells from blood. This TCR was sampled from a man younger than 30 with type 1 diabetes. The chain uses TRBV29-1 and TRBJ2-2; TRBD1 matches 7 bases. CDR3 nucleotides: TGCAGCGTGCCAAAACAGGGGTTCGGGGAGCTGTTTTTT. Its translation: CSVPKQGFGELFF.